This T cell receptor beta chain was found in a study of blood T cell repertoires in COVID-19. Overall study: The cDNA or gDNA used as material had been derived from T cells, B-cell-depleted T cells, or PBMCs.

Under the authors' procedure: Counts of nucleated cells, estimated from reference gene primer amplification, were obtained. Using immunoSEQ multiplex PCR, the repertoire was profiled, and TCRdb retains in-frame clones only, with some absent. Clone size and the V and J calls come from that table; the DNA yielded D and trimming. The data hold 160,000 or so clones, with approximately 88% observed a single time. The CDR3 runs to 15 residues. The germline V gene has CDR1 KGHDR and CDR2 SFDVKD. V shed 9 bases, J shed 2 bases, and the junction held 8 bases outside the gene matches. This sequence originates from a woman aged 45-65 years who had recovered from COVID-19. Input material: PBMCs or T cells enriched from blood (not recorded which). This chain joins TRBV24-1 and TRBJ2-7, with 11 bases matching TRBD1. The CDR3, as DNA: TGTGCCACCCAGGCGAGGACAGGGGGCACCTACGAGCAGTACTTC. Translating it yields CATQARTGGTYEQYF.